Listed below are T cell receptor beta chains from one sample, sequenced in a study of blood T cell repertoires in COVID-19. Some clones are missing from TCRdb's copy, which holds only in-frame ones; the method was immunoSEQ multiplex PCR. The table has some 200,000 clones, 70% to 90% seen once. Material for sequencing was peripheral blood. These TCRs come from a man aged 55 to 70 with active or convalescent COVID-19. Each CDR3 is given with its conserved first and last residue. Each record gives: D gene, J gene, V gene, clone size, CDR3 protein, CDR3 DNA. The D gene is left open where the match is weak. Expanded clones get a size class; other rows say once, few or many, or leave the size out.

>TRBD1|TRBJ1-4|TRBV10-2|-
CASSGQGVSGLFF
TGCGCCAGCAGTGGACAGGGTGTCTCAGGGCTGTTTTTT
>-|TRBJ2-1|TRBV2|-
CASDLGVMNNEQFF
TGTGCCAGCGACCTAGGGGTGATGAACAATGAGCAGTTCTTC
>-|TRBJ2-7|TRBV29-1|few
CSVELVGGHEQYF
TGCAGCGTTGAATTAGTGGGGGGTCACGAGCAGTACTTC
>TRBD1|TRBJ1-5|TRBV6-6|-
CASSYPGTGDQPQHF
TGTGCCAGCAGTTATCCTGGGACAGGAGATCAGCCCCAGCATTTT
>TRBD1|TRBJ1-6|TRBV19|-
CASSSSHRGLSPLHF
TGTGCCAGTAGTTCCAGCCACAGGGGTCTTTCACCCCTCCACTTT
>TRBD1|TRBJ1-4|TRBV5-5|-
CASSLGQGDWLFF
TGTGCCAGCAGCTTGGGACAGGGGGATTGGCTGTTTTTT
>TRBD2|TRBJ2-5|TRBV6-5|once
CASRPSGGALETQYF
TGTGCCAGCAGACCTAGCGGGGGGGCCCTCGAGACCCAGTACTTC
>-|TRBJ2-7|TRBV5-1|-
CASSLKGSASSYEQYF
TGCGCCAGCAGCTTGAAAGGCAGCGCAAGCTCCTACGAGCAGTACTTC
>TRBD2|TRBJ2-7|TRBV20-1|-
CSASAASGPYEQYF
TGCAGTGCTAGTGCCGCTAGCGGCCCCTACGAGCAGTACTTC
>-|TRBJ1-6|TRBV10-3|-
CAISEYRAKDNSPLHF
TGTGCCATCAGTGAGTACAGGGCGAAGGATAATTCACCCCTCCACTTT